Detailed here is one T cell receptor beta chain. Its specificity is not known. This CDR3 spans 17 amino acids. Germline V gene lookup returns CDR1 PRHDT and CDR2 FYEKMQ (reference sequence). The J segment lost 5 bases and the V segment lost 5 bases, leaving 13 bases of the junction unmatched. The sample comes from a study of OX40 agonist ivuxolimab in advanced cancers. Background on the study: Given to patients was ivuxolimab, an agonistic anti-OX40 (CD134) antibody. Findings and limits, study-wide: There were, on average, more expanded clones in CD8+ T cells than in CD4+.

Sequencing was performed with immunoSEQ multiplex PCR; in TCRdb, only in-frame clones are kept and a portion is missing. The table has 63,000 or so clones, almost 85% seen once. The receptor comes from an adult with an advanced solid tumor such as melanoma, head and neck, liver or kidney cancer. The source material was CD4+ or CD8+ T cells sorted from blood, sampled in a trial of the OX40 agonist ivuxolimab. The chain joins TRBV13 to TRBJ1-4; the match to TRBD1 covers 8 bases. CDR3 bases: TGTGCCAGCAGCCATTCCGGGACAGGACTACTGAATGAAAAACTGTTTTTT. This gives the protein CASSHSGTGLLNEKLFF.